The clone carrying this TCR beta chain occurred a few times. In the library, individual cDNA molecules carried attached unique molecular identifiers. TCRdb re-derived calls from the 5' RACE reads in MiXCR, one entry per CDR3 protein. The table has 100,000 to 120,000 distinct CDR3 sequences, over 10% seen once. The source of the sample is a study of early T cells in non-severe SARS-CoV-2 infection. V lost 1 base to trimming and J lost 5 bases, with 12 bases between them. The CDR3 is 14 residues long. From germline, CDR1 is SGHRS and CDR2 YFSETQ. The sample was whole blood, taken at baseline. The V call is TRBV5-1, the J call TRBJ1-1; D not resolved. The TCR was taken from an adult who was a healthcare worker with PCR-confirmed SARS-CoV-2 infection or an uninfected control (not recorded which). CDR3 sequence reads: CASSLMGFGTEAFF. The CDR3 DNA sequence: TGCGCCAGCAGCTTGATGGGGTTCGGTACTGAAGCTTTCTTT.